This T cell receptor (beta chain) was sequenced in a study of CD8+CD57+ T cells in acquired aplastic anemia. Investigators profiled TCR beta VDJ and CDR3 from genomic DNA template. TCRdb re-called the reads with MiXCR, one entry per CDR3 protein. The sample shows a few hundred thousand distinct CDR3 sequences, 56% of them seen only once. All patients picked for sequencing had shown, by flow cytometry, an expansion of CD8+CD57+ cells. When blood sampling took place, the patients had received no therapy. CDR3 length equals 16 residues. Trimming left V 5 bases short and J 2 bases short, with 19 bases between. Germline-derived CDR1 and CDR2 are SGHAT and FQNNGV.

This TCR was recovered from a human donor with aplastic anemia. The genes are TRBV11-2 and TRBJ2-7, with a possible D match to TRBD1 (6 bases). The specimen was sorted CD4+, CD8+, or CD8+CD57+ T cells (not recorded which) from PBMCs. CDR3 in DNA: TGTGCCAGCAGCGCGGAGCCCGGGGCAGGGGCCTACGAGCAGTACTTC. This encodes CASSAEPGAGAYEQYF.